These T cell receptor beta chains were read from a single sample in a study of T cell responses to AZD1222 COVID-19 vaccine. Sequencing used immunoSEQ multiplex PCR; TCRdb keeps in-frame clones, though not all of them. The sample lists about 150,000 clones, approximately 90% occurring once. Sequencing used peripheral blood, obtained 28 days after the second AZD1222 dose. The source of these receptors is an adult who received the AZD1222 COVID-19 vaccine. CDR3s include the opening cysteine and the closing phenylalanine or tryptophan. Fields, in order: V gene, J gene, D gene, clone size, CDR3 DNA, CDR3 protein. D genes are given only for firm matches. Some rows have no size entry. The others give once, few or many, or a class for an expanded clone.

v_gene: TRBV29-1; j_gene: TRBJ1-3; d_gene: -; abundance: -; CDR3nt: TGCAGCGTTGCCGGGCCTTCGGGGCCTGGAAACACCATATATTTT; CDR3aa: CSVAGPSGPGNTIYF
v_gene: TRBV18; j_gene: TRBJ2-2; d_gene: -; abundance: -; CDR3nt: TGTGCCAGCTCACCCGACGCCGGGGAGCTGTTTTTT; CDR3aa: CASSPDAGELFF
v_gene: TRBV5-5; j_gene: TRBJ1-1; d_gene: -; abundance: -; CDR3nt: TGTGCCAGCAGCCCCAATTTACTGAACACTGAAGCTTTCTTT; CDR3aa: CASSPNLLNTEAFF
v_gene: TRBV28; j_gene: TRBJ2-7; d_gene: -; abundance: once; CDR3nt: TGTGCCAGCAGTTGGCAGGGTAGGGATTACGAGCAGTACTTC; CDR3aa: CASSWQGRDYEQYF
v_gene: TRBV20-1; j_gene: TRBJ1-1; d_gene: -; abundance: -; CDR3nt: TGCAGTGCTAGAGTCGGCACTGAAGCTTTCTTT; CDR3aa: CSARVGTEAFF
v_gene: TRBV2; j_gene: TRBJ1-3; d_gene: -; abundance: -; CDR3nt: TGTGCCAGCAGTCCAGACAGTTTCTCTGGAAACACCATATATTTT; CDR3aa: CASSPDSFSGNTIYF
v_gene: TRBV19; j_gene: TRBJ2-1; d_gene: -; abundance: -; CDR3nt: TGTGCCAGTAGTATAGCTACCCACTCTGAGCAGTTCTTC; CDR3aa: CASSIATHSEQFF
v_gene: TRBV7-2; j_gene: TRBJ1-1; d_gene: TRBD1; abundance: -; CDR3nt: TGTGCCAGCAGCTTAGCGCAGGGGGCGGGAACTGAAGCTTTCTTT; CDR3aa: CASSLAQGAGTEAFF
v_gene: TRBV2; j_gene: TRBJ2-7; d_gene: -; abundance: -; CDR3nt: TGTGCCAGCATTGAGACAGGACCTTCCTACGAGCAGTACTTC; CDR3aa: CASIETGPSYEQYF
v_gene: TRBV4-1; j_gene: TRBJ2-1; d_gene: -; abundance: -; CDR3nt: TGCGCCAGCAGCCAAGACTCGGGCTCCTACAATGAGCAGTTCTTC; CDR3aa: CASSQDSGSYNEQFF
v_gene: TRBV23-1; j_gene: TRBJ2-3; d_gene: -; abundance: -; CDR3nt: TGCGCCAGCAGTCCCTCCCGACTAACCAACACAGATACGCAGTATTTT; CDR3aa: CASSPSRLTNTDTQYF
v_gene: TRBV10-3; j_gene: TRBJ1-6; d_gene: -; abundance: -; CDR3nt: TGTGCCATCAGTGCCCGGGAGCGAGAAGTTTCACCCCTCCACTTT; CDR3aa: CAISAREREVSPLHF
v_gene: TRBV20-1; j_gene: TRBJ1-4; d_gene: -; abundance: -; CDR3nt: TGCAGTGCCCGTGATGAAAAACTGTTTTTT; CDR3aa: CSARDEKLFF
v_gene: TRBV2; j_gene: TRBJ1-2; d_gene: -; abundance: -; CDR3nt: TGTGCCAGCAGACAGGGTATCGACGGCTACACCTTC; CDR3aa: CASRQGIDGYTF
v_gene: TRBV4-1; j_gene: TRBJ2-1; d_gene: TRBD2; abundance: -; CDR3nt: TGCGCCAGCAGCCGTCCTGGAGCGGGAGGGAATGAGCAGTTCTTC; CDR3aa: CASSRPGAGGNEQFF
v_gene: TRBV6-5; j_gene: TRBJ2-2; d_gene: -; abundance: -; CDR3nt: TGTGCCAGCACTACACGGGGAGGCGGTCCCGGGGAGCTGTTTTTT; CDR3aa: CASTTRGGGPGELFF
v_gene: TRBV10-3; j_gene: TRBJ1-1; d_gene: -; abundance: few; CDR3nt: TGTGCCATCAGTGAGTCGGTGGGCTACACTGAAGCTTTCTTT; CDR3aa: CAISESVGYTEAFF
v_gene: TRBV3-1/TRBV3-2; j_gene: TRBJ2-7; d_gene: -; abundance: -; CDR3nt: TGTGCCAGCAGCCCAACTGGGGGCTACGAGCAGTACTTC; CDR3aa: CASSPTGGYEQYF
v_gene: TRBV11-3; j_gene: TRBJ2-4; d_gene: TRBD2; abundance: -; CDR3nt: TGTGCCAGCAGCTCGGGGTGGACTAGCGGGAGCGTGGGAAACATTCAGTACTTC; CDR3aa: CASSSGWTSGSVGNIQYF
v_gene: TRBV6-4; j_gene: TRBJ1-5; d_gene: -; abundance: -; CDR3nt: TGTGCCAGCAGCTCGGACAGTAGCAATCAGCCCCAGCATTTT; CDR3aa: CASSSDSSNQPQHF
v_gene: TRBV5-1; j_gene: TRBJ2-7; d_gene: -; abundance: -; CDR3nt: TGCGCCAGCAGCTTCACAGGGTCCTACGAGCAGTACTTC; CDR3aa: CASSFTGSYEQYF
v_gene: TRBV12-3/TRBV12-4; j_gene: TRBJ1-5; d_gene: -; abundance: -; CDR3nt: TGTGCCAGCAGTTTAGCTGGTTTTCAGCCCCAGCATTTT; CDR3aa: CASSLAGFQPQHF
v_gene: TRBV20-1; j_gene: TRBJ1-1; d_gene: -; abundance: once; CDR3nt: TGCAGTGCTAGTGGGGGGGACACTGAAGCTTTCTTT; CDR3aa: CSASGGDTEAFF
v_gene: TRBV19; j_gene: TRBJ2-2; d_gene: TRBD1; abundance: -; CDR3nt: TGTGCCAGTAGTACCCTCCCCGGACAGGGCACCGGGGAGCTGTTTTTT; CDR3aa: CASSTLPGQGTGELFF
v_gene: TRBV5-6; j_gene: TRBJ1-2; d_gene: -; abundance: once; CDR3nt: TGTGCCAGCAGCTTGGCCTATGGCTACACCTTC; CDR3aa: CASSLAYGYTF
v_gene: TRBV11-2; j_gene: TRBJ1-3; d_gene: -; abundance: -; CDR3nt: TGTGCCAGCAGCTTAAGAAGGGGTGACACCATATATTTT; CDR3aa: CASSLRRGDTIYF
v_gene: TRBV9; j_gene: TRBJ2-1; d_gene: -; abundance: -; CDR3nt: TGTGCCAGCAGCGTAGACGGCAGTCAGGTAAATGAGCAGTTCTTC; CDR3aa: CASSVDGSQVNEQFF
v_gene: TRBV19; j_gene: TRBJ2-2; d_gene: -; abundance: -; CDR3nt: TGTGCCAGCTCGAGGGCCGGGGAGCTGTTTTTT; CDR3aa: CASSRAGELFF
v_gene: TRBV19; j_gene: TRBJ1-1; d_gene: -; abundance: -; CDR3nt: TGTGCCAGTAGTAGACAGAGCATGAACACTGAAGCTTTCTTT; CDR3aa: CASSRQSMNTEAFF
v_gene: TRBV18; j_gene: TRBJ1-2; d_gene: TRBD1; abundance: -; CDR3nt: TGTGCCAGCTCACCACAGACAGGGGAGTATGGCTACACCTTC; CDR3aa: CASSPQTGEYGYTF
v_gene: TRBV7-9; j_gene: TRBJ1-5; d_gene: -; abundance: -; CDR3nt: TGTGCCAGCAGCTTAGGAGAAGGTCAGCCCCAGCATTTT; CDR3aa: CASSLGEGQPQHF
v_gene: TRBV27; j_gene: TRBJ1-1; d_gene: -; abundance: -; CDR3nt: TGTGCCAGCAAGTCAGGAGGGATGAACACTGAAGCTTTCTTT; CDR3aa: CASKSGGMNTEAFF
v_gene: TRBV5-4; j_gene: TRBJ2-7; d_gene: TRBD1; abundance: -; CDR3nt: TGTGCCAGCAGCTTGTCCGGACAGGGCTACGAGCAGTACTTC; CDR3aa: CASSLSGQGYEQYF
v_gene: TRBV24-1; j_gene: TRBJ2-1; d_gene: TRBD1; abundance: -; CDR3nt: TGTGCCACCTCTGGGACAGACGGGTCCTACAATGAGCAGTTCTTC; CDR3aa: CATSGTDGSYNEQFF
v_gene: TRBV19; j_gene: TRBJ1-3; d_gene: -; abundance: -; CDR3nt: TGTGCCAGTAGTCCGCAGGGGTCTGGAAACACCATATATTTT; CDR3aa: CASSPQGSGNTIYF
v_gene: TRBV18; j_gene: TRBJ1-1; d_gene: -; abundance: -; CDR3nt: TGTGCCAGCTCACCGGACAGATTTAACACTGAAGCTTTCTTT; CDR3aa: CASSPDRFNTEAFF
v_gene: TRBV2; j_gene: TRBJ1-3; d_gene: -; abundance: -; CDR3nt: TGTGCCAGCAGTAGCCCCGGAGAGAGCTCTGGAAACACCATATATTTT; CDR3aa: CASSSPGESSGNTIYF
v_gene: TRBV27; j_gene: TRBJ2-4; d_gene: TRBD2; abundance: -; CDR3nt: TGTGCCAGCAGTTTACACTCTACTAGCGGCCAAAACATTCAGTACTTC; CDR3aa: CASSLHSTSGQNIQYF
v_gene: TRBV10-2; j_gene: TRBJ2-7; d_gene: -; abundance: -; CDR3nt: TGCGCCAGCAGTGGACTATTATTCTACGAGCAGTACTTC; CDR3aa: CASSGLLFYEQYF
v_gene: TRBV5-1; j_gene: TRBJ1-3; d_gene: -; abundance: -; CDR3nt: TGCGCCAGCAGACCCATGACGGTCCCTGGAAACACCATATATTTT; CDR3aa: CASRPMTVPGNTIYF
v_gene: TRBV4-1; j_gene: TRBJ2-2; d_gene: TRBD2; abundance: -; CDR3nt: TGCGCCAGCAGCGTCGCGGGGGGGCACACCGGGGAGCTGTTTTTT; CDR3aa: CASSVAGGHTGELFF
v_gene: TRBV9; j_gene: TRBJ2-5; d_gene: TRBD1; abundance: -; CDR3nt: TGTGCCAGCAGATCCGGGACAGGGGAGGAGACCCAGTACTTC; CDR3aa: CASRSGTGEETQYF
v_gene: TRBV7-9; j_gene: TRBJ2-6; d_gene: TRBD1; abundance: -; CDR3nt: TGTGCCAGCAGCACCCGACAGGGCAGAGACACCGGTGGGGCCAACGTCCTGACTTTC; CDR3aa: CASSTRQGRDTGGANVLTF
v_gene: TRBV13; j_gene: TRBJ2-2; d_gene: -; abundance: -; CDR3nt: TGTGCCAGCACCAAATTGACCGGGGAGCTGTTTTTT; CDR3aa: CASTKLTGELFF
v_gene: TRBV5-4; j_gene: TRBJ1-1; d_gene: TRBD1; abundance: -; CDR3nt: TGTGCCAGCAGCTTTGGACAGGGCACGACCACTGAAGCTTTCTTT; CDR3aa: CASSFGQGTTTEAFF
v_gene: TRBV7-2; j_gene: TRBJ1-1; d_gene: -; abundance: -; CDR3nt: TGTGCCAGCAGCAACTACAGGAACACTGAAGCTTTCTTT; CDR3aa: CASSNYRNTEAFF
v_gene: TRBV29-1; j_gene: TRBJ2-3; d_gene: -; abundance: -; CDR3nt: TGCAGCGTTGAAGATGGTGGGGGGGGCCTTAGCACAGATACGCAGTATTTT; CDR3aa: CSVEDGGGGLSTDTQYF